The 15 T cell receptor beta chains given below trace back to one sample, sequenced in a study of PD-1 blockade in mismatch repair-deficient tumors. These receptors' targets are unknown. Time point given: roughly ten-day in vitro stimulation with candidate neoantigen peptide 4. Using immunoSEQ multiplex PCR, the repertoire was profiled, and TCRdb retains in-frame clones only, with some absent. In the table there are more than 11,000 clones, roughly 80% of which are singletons. Sequenced material: cells cultured in vitro, taken from a patient treated with pembrolizumab. These receptors all stem from an adult with mismatch repair-deficient cancer.

The J gene is TRBJ2-2, the V gene TRBV7-2; D is undetermined. The germline gives CDR1 SGHTA, CDR2 FQGNSA. CDR3 size: 13 residues. Trimming pared 5 bases from V and 4 bases from J, leaving 8 bases between. The CDR3 DNA reads TGTGCCAGCAGCCCCCCAGGCACCGGGGAGCTGTTTTTT. This codes for CASSPPGTGELFF.

This chain joins TRBV28 and TRBJ2-3, with D perhaps TRBD2 (6 bases). Germline V gives CDR1 MDHEN, CDR2 SYDVKM. Deletions cut 3 bases from V and 3 bases from J, with 10 bases between. This CDR3 has 14 residues. The CDR3 sequence: CASSLGRETDTQYF. In nucleotides, the CDR3 is TGTGCCAGCAGTTTGGGACGGGAGACAGATACGCAGTATTTT.

The J gene is TRBJ1-1, the V gene TRBV7-2; 8 positions agree with TRBD1. This CDR3 has 18 amino acids. The V segment lost 2 bases and the J segment 0 bases; nucleotides outside the gene matches: 11. Germline lookup yields CDR1 SGHTA and CDR2 FQGNSA. CDR3 protein: CASSLPPDRGTMNTEAFF. The CDR3 bases are TGTGCCAGCAGCTTACCGCCCGACAGGGGCACCATGAACACTGAAGCTTTCTTT.

This clone was observed a single time. The rearrangement uses TRBV30 and TRBJ1-1, with 11 bases fitting TRBD1. With 3 bases clipped from V and 3 bases from J, the junction kept 3 bases outside the gene matches. Germline CDR1 and CDR2: GTSNPN and SVGIG (reference sequence). This CDR3 has 14 amino acids. The CDR3 coding sequence is TGTGCCTGGAGCCGGACAGGGGGCTACACTGAAGCTTTCTTT. It codes for CAWSRTGGYTEAFF.

The CDR3 region has the DNA TGTGCCAGCAGCGCGAGACTAGCGGAGGCTTACAATGAGCAGTTCTTC. Translating it yields CASSARLAEAYNEQFF. The chain has TRBV13 and TRBJ2-1; the match to TRBD2 covers 9 bases. Germline V gives CDR1 PRHDT, CDR2 FYEKMQ (reference sequence). Trimming at V came to 5 bases and at J to 4 bases, leaving 9 bases not matched to a gene. CDR3 length: 16 residues.

The rearrangement uses TRBV10-3 and TRBJ2-3, with 7 bases fitting TRBD1. Germline assignment: CDR1 ENHRY and CDR2 SYGVKD. Losses at the gene ends were 7 bases for V and 2 bases for J; bases not matched to a gene: 6. The CDR3 has 14 amino acids. The CDR3, as DNA: TGTGCCATCACCGCCGGGACAGTCACAGATACGCAGTATTTT. It encodes CAITAGTVTDTQYF.

The genes are TRBV5-1 and TRBJ2-2; 11 bases align to TRBD1. Germline loops: CDR1 SGHRS, CDR2 YFSETQ. With V trimmed by 5 bases and J by 7 bases, 10 bases remained unmatched. This CDR3 has 16 amino acids. CDR3 nucleotides: TGCGCCAGCAGGCCGGGACAGGGGGGAATATTCGGGGAGCTGTTTTTT. Residues: CASRPGQGGIFGELFF.

This sequence joins TRBV28 and TRBJ2-3; a weak D match, TRBD1 (6 bases). V was shortened by 3 bases and J by 7 bases, with 17 bases between the two germline ends. Germline CDR1 MDHEN, CDR2 SYDVKM. The length of the CDR3 is 15 residues. The CDR3 DNA reads as TGTGCCAGCAGTTTTACTTTACAGGGTGGTTATACGCAGTATTTT. This codes for CASSFTLQGGYTQYF.

The chain couples TRBV5-4 to TRBJ2-5; no clear D gene. The CDR3 runs 13 residues. Germline assignment: CDR1 SGHNT and CDR2 YYREEE (reference sequence). Trimming removed 2 bases at V and 12 bases at J, with 17 bases between. CDR3 residues: CASSLTGLSLEYF. CDR3 nucleotide sequence: TGTGCCAGCAGCTTAACCGGCCTATCCCTGGAGTACTTC. The full variable domain, its missing parts supplied by reference TRBV5-4 and TRBJ2-5, is ETGVTQSPTHLIKTRGQQVTLRCSSQSGHNTVSWYQQALGQGPQFIFQYYREEENGRGNFPPRFSGLQFPNYSSELNVNALELDDSALYLCASSLTGLSLEYFGPGTRLLVL.

There are a few counts of this clone. V is TRBV18 and J is TRBJ2-3, with 11 bases matching TRBD2. This CDR3 region has 16 residues. V shed 2 bases, J shed 5 bases, and the junction held 6 bases outside the gene matches. The germline V gene has CDR1 KGHSH and CDR2 LQKENI. As DNA, the CDR3 is TGTGCCAGCTCACCAGCACTAGCGGGAGTGGTAGATACGCAGTATTTT. Its protein is CASSPALAGVVDTQYF.

The chain's CDR3 is CASSLPDFEAFF. The CDR3 DNA reads TGTGCCAGCAGTCTTCCCGACTTTGAAGCTTTCTTT. The chain employs TRBV6-5 and TRBJ1-1; unclear D gene. The CDR3 totals 12 residues. CDR1 MNHEY and CDR2 SVGAGI come from the germline V gene. Trimming took 5 bases from V and 7 from J, leaving 11 bases between them.

This chain connects TRBV5-1 to TRBJ2-7, with 10 bases aligning to TRBD2. V lost 4 bases to trimming and J lost 3 bases; unmatched junction nucleotides: 4. Germline CDR1 reads SGHRS; CDR2 reads YFSETQ. The CDR3 is 14 amino acids. The CDR3: CASSTGLASYEQYF. CDR3 coding DNA: TGCGCCAGCAGCACGGGACTAGCGAGCTACGAGCAGTACTTC.

A few counts support this clone. This chain uses TRBV28 with TRBJ2-2; 7 bases align to TRBD1. CDR1 is MDHEN and CDR2 is SYDVKM in the germline V gene. This CDR3 has 16 amino acids. J was trimmed by 2 bases and V by 7 bases; bases with no gene match: 10. Written as DNA, the CDR3 is TGTGCCAGCATCCCCCCGGACAGGATCAACACCGGGGAGCTGTTTTTT. The encoded protein is CASIPPDRINTGELFF.

The chain employs TRBV5-1 and TRBJ2-5; TRBD2 matches 7 bases. V lost 4 bases, J lost 4 bases, and 4 bases stayed unmatched. CDR3 length equals 13 residues. The germline V gene encodes CDR1 SGHRS and CDR2 YFSETQ. DNA of the CDR3: TGCGCCAGCAGCGACCCGGGAGGAGAGACCCAGTACTTC. It codes for CASSDPGGETQYF.

The V and J genes are TRBV27 and TRBJ2-7; D remains ambiguous. Germline CDR1 and CDR2: MNHEY and SMNVEV (reference sequence). The CDR3 length is 12 residues. Trimming stripped 6 bases from V and 11 bases from J, with 17 bases between. The CDR3 is CASRATGLFEYF. CDR3 nucleotide sequence: TGTGCCAGCAGGGCCACCGGGTTATTTGAGTACTTC.